The subject of this entry is one T cell receptor (beta chain). Its cognate antigen is unknown. At one end, the junction sequence differs from germline, possibly due to a read error. TCRbeta libraries were built with three rounds of nested PCR, modified from ARM-PCR. TCRdb fed the multiplex PCR reads into MiXCR, producing one record per CDR3 protein. The profile shows around 76,000 distinct CDR3 sequences, approximately 82% of them singletons. The data were obtained in a study of tumor and adjacent non-tumor tissue in lung cancer. Study-wide points: Tumor TCR diversity, when higher, was linked to shorter survival. In normal lung, the top 100 clones were significantly more dominant than in tumor.

From germline, CDR1 is DFQATT and CDR2 SNEGSKA (reference sequence). There are 13 residues in the CDR3. No cell sorting was done before RNA was extracted from the tissue. Distant lung tissue was collected more than 3 cm away from the tumor edge. Chemotherapy-naive patients with new lung cancer underwent thoracic surgery in China, August–late 2014. This receptor was identified in a man in his 70s with non-small cell lung cancer. Sequencing was performed on distant non-tumor lung tissue. The chain recombines TRBV20-1 with TRBJ1-2, with 9 bases lining up with TRBD1. CDR3 loop: CSDREGTGYGYTF. The CDR3 DNA is TGCAGTGATAGAGAGGGGACAGGGTACGGCTACACCTTC.